The clone carrying this T cell receptor beta chain showed up many times. Its antigen is as yet unknown. This entry comes from a study of T cells after yellow fever vaccination. Whole-study findings and limits: From the bulk population, abundant clonotypes could contaminate and appear within FACS-sorted repertoires. Reappearing after the booster were most of the clones from primary vaccination (less than 97% CD4, approximately 86% CD8). Among all clonotypes, a small share was observed in both CD4 and CD8 compartments.

Synthesis of TCR cDNA relied on 5'RACE template switching, which attached a universal primer site and UMIs. TCRdb reprocessed the 5' RACE reads with MiXCR, giving one entry per CDR3 protein. The sample lists some 340,000 distinct CDR3 sequences, around 10% occurring once. Sequences were derived from CD4+ T cells sorted from PBMCs, sampled 45 days after the yellow fever booster vaccination. The receptor's source is a man aged 18 to 30 who received the YFV17D yellow fever vaccine.

Here the CDR3 DNA reads TGTGCCAGCAGGACTAGCACAGATACGCAGTATTTT. This codes for CASRTSTDTQYF. The rearrangement uses TRBV28 and TRBJ2-3; D call uncertain. The germline V gene has CDR1 MDHEN and CDR2 SYDVKM. The V gene lost 6 bases and the J gene lost 0 bases, with 4 bases spanning the gap. The CDR3 sequence is 12 residues long.